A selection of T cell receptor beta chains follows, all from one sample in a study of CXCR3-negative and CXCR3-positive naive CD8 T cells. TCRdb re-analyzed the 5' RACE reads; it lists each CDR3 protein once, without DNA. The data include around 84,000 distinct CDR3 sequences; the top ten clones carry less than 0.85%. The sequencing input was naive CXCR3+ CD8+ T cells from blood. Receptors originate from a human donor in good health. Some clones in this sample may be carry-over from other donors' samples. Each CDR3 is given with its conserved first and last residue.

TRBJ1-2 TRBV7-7 CASSSGQGTGYTF
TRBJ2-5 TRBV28 CASSLRTSRGWETQYF
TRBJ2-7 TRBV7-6 CASMGRTDSYEQYF
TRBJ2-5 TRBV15 CATSNLPPRVLATQETQYF
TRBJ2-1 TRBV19 CASSSSALSYNEQFF
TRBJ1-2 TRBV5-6 CASSLAEDYGYTF
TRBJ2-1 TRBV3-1 CAINVGYNEQFF
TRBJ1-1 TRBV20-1 CSARAEGFLGTEAFF
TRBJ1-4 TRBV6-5 CASAWELDEKLFF
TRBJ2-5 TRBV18 CASSPYRNQETQYF
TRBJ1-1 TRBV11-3 CASSSDREGTEAFF
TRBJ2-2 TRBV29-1 CSVDGTGANTGELFF
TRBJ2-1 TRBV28 CASSFRKFSSYNEQFF
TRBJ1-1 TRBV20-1 CSARQGATEAFF
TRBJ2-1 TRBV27 CASRTSGAYNEQFF
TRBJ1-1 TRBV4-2 CASSPSLFTEAFF
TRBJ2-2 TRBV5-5 CASSRDGLPYYTGELFF
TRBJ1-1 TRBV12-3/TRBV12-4 CASRWTGRDTEAFF
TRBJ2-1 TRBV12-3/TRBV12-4 CASSLIAGVRYNEQFF
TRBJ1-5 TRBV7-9 CASSLDAQPQHF
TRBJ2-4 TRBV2 CASSEAQGGQENIQYF
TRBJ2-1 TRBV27 CASSWGTPSHIYNEQFF
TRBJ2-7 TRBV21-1 CASSQSGTLYEQYF
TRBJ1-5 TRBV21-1 CASIKGYRTADSNQPQHF
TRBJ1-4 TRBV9 CASSGLPDRGYEKLFF
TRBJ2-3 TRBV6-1 CASSQVRNTDTQYF
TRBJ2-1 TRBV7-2 CASIARASGRSGEQFF
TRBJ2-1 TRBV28 CASSFIYNEQFF
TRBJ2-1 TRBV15 CATSREGGGSASSYNEQFF
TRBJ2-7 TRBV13 CASSHSGTVYEQYF
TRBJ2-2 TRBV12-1 CARTSGGTGELFF
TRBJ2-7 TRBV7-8 CASSYHLGEEQYF
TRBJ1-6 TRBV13 CASSSTGTDSSPLHF
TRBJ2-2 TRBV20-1 CSANPTGKDTGELFF
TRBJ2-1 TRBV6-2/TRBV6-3 CASTDRLYYNEQFF
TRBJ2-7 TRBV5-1 CASSTFTGTGGEQYF
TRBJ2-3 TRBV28 CASSLWDTRSTDTKYF
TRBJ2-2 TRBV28 CASSFEDRLRGELFF
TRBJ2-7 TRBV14 CASSQEDEHYEQYF
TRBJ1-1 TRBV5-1 CASSLGGAGGEAFF
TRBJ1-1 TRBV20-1 CSARDREGAGTEAFF
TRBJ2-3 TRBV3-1 CASSRTGGAGDTQYF
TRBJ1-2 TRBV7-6 CASSLGDRGGSPSYGYTF
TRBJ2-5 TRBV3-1 CASSQVTQETQYF
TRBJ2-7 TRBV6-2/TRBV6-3 CASSYHTTGEQYF
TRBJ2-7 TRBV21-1 CASSSAVPYEQYF
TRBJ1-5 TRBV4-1 CASSQEGRDNQPQHF
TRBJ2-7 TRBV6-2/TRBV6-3 CASSYSDIRGLGYEQYF
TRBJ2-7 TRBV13 CASSLGPGQVIYEQYF
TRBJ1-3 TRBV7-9 CASSPPLRSSGNTIYF
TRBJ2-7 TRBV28 CAHWGHPDYEQYF
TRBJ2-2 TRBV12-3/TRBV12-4 CASRMTPGQGAGELFF
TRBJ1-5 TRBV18 CASSQGRSNQPQHF